This note documents a single T cell receptor (beta chain) sequence. Its antigen is undetermined. The data stem from a study of cytomegalovirus exposure and HLA in healthy donors. Study-wide results and caveats: Among donors in an Asian-associated ancestry cluster, a later analysis reportedly found fewer N-insertions than the roughly 610-donor mean. A link between a missense DCLRE1C variant and TCR beta V- and J-gene trimming emerged from a later analysis. CMV antigen specificity was confirmed in vitro for three CMV-associated chains. It was assumed in the presence/absence analyses that sequencing depth was roughly uniform across donors.

Primers for the PCR totalled 60 Vbeta and 13 Jbeta. Produced via immunoSEQ multiplex PCR; TCRdb's table is partial and in-frame only. This table has roughly 100,000 clones, 60% to 80% appearing once. The source is a man aged 50 to 59 in good health and CMV-seropositive. Sequenced input: PBMCs.

This CDR3 is CASSLYSGQGSRELFF. As DNA, the CDR3 is TGTGCCAGCAGCCTCTATTCGGGACAGGGAAGTCGAGAGCTGTTTTTT. The genes are TRBV7-2 and TRBJ2-2; 9 bases are a match to TRBD1. The trim removed 5 bases at V and 11 bases at J, leaving 15 bases unmatched. Per the germline V gene, CDR1 is SGHTA and CDR2 is FQGNSA. The CDR3 spans 16 residues.